This TCR beta chain was recorded in a study of human T cells and chemical hapten exposure. For the study at large: Variation in per-sample TCR yields came mainly from small pooled library volume differences.

Described time point: healthy volunteer bleed at 6 weeks. It was unfractionated whole blood from which total RNA was extracted. TCRdb ran MiXCR on the RACE reads and lists one entry per CDR3 protein. This table holds roughly 43,000 distinct CDR3 sequences, approximately 4% found once. Only a few counts were recorded for this clonotype. The V end lost 6 bases, the J end lost 4 bases, and 15 bases lay between the germline ends. CDR1 and CDR2 from the germline V gene are SNHLY and FYNNEI. This CDR3 is built from 14 residues. The genes are TRBV2 and TRBJ2-5; D call uncertain. Sequenced input: whole blood. The sequence came from a human donor in good health. Some clones in this sample may be carry-over from other donors' samples. The CDR3 loop is CASRSALSAETQYF. CDR3 DNA sequence: TGTGCCAGCAGAAGCGCCCTGTCCGCAGAGACCCAGTACTTC. Together with reference TRBV2 and TRBJ2-5, the CDR3 gives the full variable domain: EPEVTQTPSHQVTQMGQEVILRCVPISNHLYFYWYRQILGQKVEFLVSFYNNEISEKSEIFDDQFSVERPDGSNFTLKIRSTKLEDSAMYFCASRSALSAETQYFGPGTRLLVL.